The rows below give T cell receptor beta chains drawn from one sample of a study of technical replicates of blood from a handful of donors. TCRdb's copy holds only in-frame clones and misses some; the assay was immunoSEQ multiplex PCR. In the table there are about 70,000 clones, more than 90% of which are singletons. Sequenced material: T cells isolated from PBMCs. Receptors were obtained from a human donor in good health. Each CDR3 is given without its conserved first and last residue. Size tells how often a clone was seen (once, few, many) or the class of an expanded clone, and some rows leave it out.

cdr3_length v_call clone_size cdr3_aa
13 TRBV27 NA ASSFGVGLSYEQY
10 TRBV5-1 NA ASSSVQETQY
12 TRBV19 NA ASSSNAMSYEQY
16 TRBV5-6 NA ASSFLGALSSGANVLT
14 TRBV4-3 once ASSQLGGGHTDTQY
14 TRBV29-1 NA SVEDELTGIGAKLF
14 TRBV28 NA ASNPRRDSGNQPQH
14 TRBV11-2 NA ASSVSGTISNQPQH
11 TRBV5-6 NA ASSLQPVGPQH
12 TRBV13 NA ASSFISGTGELF
12 TRBV28 NA ASSLTGTNEKLF
12 TRBV29-1 NA SSRQGPAKNIQY
11 TRBV6-6 NA ASRDRDAYGYT
12 TRBV10-3 once AIRVAGETYEQY
17 TRBV23-1 NA ASTQVPLQGAPSNQPQH